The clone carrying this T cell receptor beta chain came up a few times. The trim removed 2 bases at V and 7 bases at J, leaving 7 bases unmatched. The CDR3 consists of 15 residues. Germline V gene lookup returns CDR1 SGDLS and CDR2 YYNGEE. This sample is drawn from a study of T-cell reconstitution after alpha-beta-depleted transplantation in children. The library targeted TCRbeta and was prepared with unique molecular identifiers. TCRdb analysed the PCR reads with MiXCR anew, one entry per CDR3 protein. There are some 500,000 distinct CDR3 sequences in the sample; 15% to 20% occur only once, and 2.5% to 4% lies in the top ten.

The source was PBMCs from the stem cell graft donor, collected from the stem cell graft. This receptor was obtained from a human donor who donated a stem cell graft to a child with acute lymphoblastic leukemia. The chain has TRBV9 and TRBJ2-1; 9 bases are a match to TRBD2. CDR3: CASSVLAGVANEQFF. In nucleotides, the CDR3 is TGTGCCAGCAGCGTCTTAGCGGGAGTCGCGAATGAGCAGTTCTTC.